In this sample, the clone carrying this T cell receptor (beta chain) turned up a few times. Its antigen is unidentified. The authors made TCR beta libraries by quantitative 5'-RACE with molecular barcodes. TCRdb recomputed calls from the 5' RACE reads with MiXCR, one row per CDR3 protein. The sample yields about 330,000 distinct CDR3 sequences, under 8.5% seen once. This sample was included in a study of CD8 T cells in ankylosing spondylitis. General study results and limits: What appeared characteristic of ankylosing spondylitis blood was a TCR beta motif of 7 or 8 highly homologous variants. Peripheral blood samples showed relatively rare disease-linked clones, and these clones were CD8+. In synovial fluid and blood from reactive arthritis, some motif variants were previously reported.

This receptor was identified in a male donor with ankylosing spondylitis. The sequenced sample consisted of blood, either unsorted or a sorted T cell fraction (not recorded which).

The DNA of the CDR3 is TGTGCCAGTAGTTTAACCGGGACACGGGCAAATGAGCAGTTCTTC. Encoded protein: CASSLTGTRANEQFF. The chain combines TRBV19 with TRBJ2-1; D possibly corresponds to TRBD1 (6 bases). The CDR3 loop spans 15 amino acids. The V gene's germline CDR1 is LNHDA and CDR2 SQIVND (reference sequence). Trimming stripped 5 bases from V and 7 bases from J, with 18 bases between.